The 7 T cell receptor beta chains below were found in one sample sequenced in a study of T cells in localized non-small cell lung cancer. Some clones are missing from TCRdb's copy, which holds only in-frame ones; the method was immunoSEQ multiplex PCR. This sample has fewer than 40,000 clones, with around 73% found just once. Here the sequenced sample was peripheral blood, taken before any cancer treatment. The receptors stem from a male donor aged 60 or older with stage II squamous cell lung carcinoma.

The chain employs TRBV6-1 and TRBJ2-7; no clear D gene. The CDR3 sequence is 13 residues long. Germline V gives CDR1 MNHNS, CDR2 SASEGT. Trimming shortened V by 2 bases and J by 0 bases, and 5 bases separated the two germline ends. DNA for the CDR3: TGTGCCAGCAGTGAACTGACCTCCTACGAGCAGTACTTC. Its protein is CASSELTSYEQYF.

The chain has TRBV9 and TRBJ1-5; 8 bases map to TRBD1. The CDR3 has 14 amino acids. After removal of 3 bases from V and 5 bases from J, the junction contained 4 bases not matched to a gene. The germline CDR1 and CDR2 sequences are SGDLS and YYNGEE. CDR3 sequence: CASSATGGDQPQHF. The CDR3 nucleotides are TGTGCCAGCAGCGCTACAGGGGGAGATCAGCCCCAGCATTTT.

The chain uses TRBV5-6 and TRBJ1-1; TRBD1 matches 10 bases. The germline V gene has CDR1 SGHDT and CDR2 YYEEEE. The CDR3 has 18 residues. After removal of 0 bases from V and 1 base from J, the junction contained 9 bases not matched to a gene. CDR3 coding DNA: TGTGCCAGCAGCTTGGCCGGGACAGGGGAGCGCCCGAACACTGAAGCTTTCTTT. Translated: CASSLAGTGERPNTEAFF.

The chain links TRBV19 to TRBJ2-7; 8 positions match TRBD2. Per germline, CDR1 LNHDA and CDR2 SQIVND (reference sequence). V lost 4 bases and J lost 3; bases outside the gene matches: 11. The CDR3 is 16 amino acids. CDR3 in amino acids: CASSTGGDTWYYEQYF. The CDR3 nucleotides read TGTGCCAGTAGTACCGGGGGGGACACTTGGTACTACGAGCAGTACTTC.

The chain has TRBV7-9 and TRBJ1-1, with D maybe TRBD1 (5 bases). Germline V lookup: CDR1 SEHNR, CDR2 FQNEAQ (reference sequence). Trimming cost V 5 bases and J 0 bases, with 16 bases left between them. The CDR3 sequence is 16 residues long. The CDR3 spells CASSADRNLMNTEAFF. The CDR3 DNA follows: TGTGCCAGCAGCGCAGACAGAAACCTCATGAACACTGAAGCTTTCTTT.

The genes are TRBV7-2 and TRBJ2-3; D may be TRBD2 (5 bases). The CDR3 totals 14 residues. V shed 3 bases and J shed 2 bases, with 9 bases lying between them. From germline, CDR1 is SGHTA and CDR2 FQGNSA. The DNA for the CDR3 is TGTGCCAGCAGCTTCAAAGCGGCCACAGATACGCAGTATTTT. This encodes CASSFKAATDTQYF.

This chain uses TRBV30 with TRBJ1-2, with D maybe TRBD1 (5 bases). V dropped 3 bases and J dropped 5 bases, with 10 bases sitting between them. This CDR3 comprises 12 residues. Germline CDR1 GTSNPN, CDR2 SVGIG (reference sequence). This CDR3 is CAWRGPTYGYTF. The CDR3 region has the DNA TGTGCCTGGAGGGGACCGACATATGGCTACACCTTC.